This record looks at one TCR beta chain sequence and its context. Its antigen is not known. The same CDR3 is also encoded by other DNA sequences in this sample. The sample comes from a study of shared clonotypes between healthy human individuals. Findings and limits, study-wide: Generation probabilities of non-shared clonotypes were lower (relative to those shared by all four donors). Expectations were that clonotype sharing among donors would be affected by sequencing depth.

Only CD45RO-negative cells positively selected for CCR7 counted as naive CD8 cells, so terminally differentiated effector memory CD45RA+ cells were excluded. The study ran the assay at deep level. Method: immunoSEQ multiplex PCR; TCRdb's copy keeps in-frame clones and lacks some. The sample contains millions of clones, less than 95% of which appear only once. Germline CDR1 is SGHDT and CDR2 is YYEEEE. There are 12 residues in the CDR3. The V and J ends lost 0 bases and 3 bases respectively, with 4 bases between them. The material sequenced was naive CD8+ T cells sorted from blood. The clonotype was recovered from a man aged 18 to 30 in good health. The V and J genes are TRBV5-6 and TRBJ2-7; D unclear. CDR3 protein: CASSLEHYEQYF. In nucleotides, the CDR3 is TGTGCCAGCAGCTTGGAGCACTACGAGCAGTACTTC.